The rows below give T cell receptor beta chains drawn from one sample of a study of CD8+ T cells in alopecia areata. Assay used: immunoSEQ multiplex PCR; TCRdb lists only in-frame clones, some missing. The table records some 100,000 clones, roughly 47% of them present only once. The material was CD8+ T cells sorted from blood, obtained at week 24, from a patient treated with tofacitinib. The receptor source for this set is a human donor with alopecia areata. The CDR3 runs from the conserved cysteine through the conserved F or W. Each record gives: clone size, J gene, V gene, D gene, CDR3 protein, CDR3 DNA. D genes are given only for firm matches. Some rows mark clone size as missing; the rest say once, few, many or name a class of expanded clone.

few	TRBJ1-2	TRBV2	TRBD1	CASSEITGGVYGYTF	TGTGCCAGCAGTGAAATTACAGGGGGCGTCTATGGCTACACCTTC
-	TRBJ2-7	TRBV27	-	CASSLNVGTRGSYEQYF	TGTGCCAGCAGTTTAAATGTAGGAACCCGCGGATCCTACGAGCAGTACTTC
few	TRBJ2-3	TRBV7-9	-	CASSPSMDTQYF	TGTGCCAGCAGCCCCAGTATGGATACGCAGTATTTT
-	TRBJ2-7	TRBV10-3	TRBD2	CATRELAGVHEQYF	TGTGCCACCAGGGAACTAGCGGGAGTCCACGAGCAGTACTTC
-	TRBJ2-1	TRBV7-6	TRBD1	CASSLAEDRVKYNEQFF	TGTGCCAGCAGCTTAGCGGAGGACAGGGTAAAGTACAATGAGCAGTTCTTC
many	TRBJ1-2	TRBV25-1	-	CASSRQNYGYTF	TGTGCCAGCAGTAGACAGAACTATGGCTACACCTTC
-	TRBJ2-1	TRBV7-6	TRBD2	CASSLNLAGESYNEQFF	TGTGCCAGCAGCTTAAATCTAGCGGGAGAGAGCTACAATGAGCAGTTCTTC
-	TRBJ2-7	TRBV5-1	-	CASSVAGPSYEQYF	TGCGCCAGCAGCGTGGCGGGGCCCTCCTACGAGCAGTACTTC
-	TRBJ2-3	TRBV4-1	-	CASTPGKPTDTQYF	TGCGCCAGCACCCCAGGGAAGCCCACAGATACGCAGTATTTT
-	TRBJ2-1	TRBV7-9	-	CASSSRDRTSTEQFF	TGTGCCAGCAGCTCCCGGGACCGCACTAGTACTGAGCAGTTCTTC
-	TRBJ2-1	TRBV27	TRBD2	CASSLAGIANEQFF	TGTGCCAGCAGTCTAGCGGGAATCGCCAATGAGCAGTTCTTC
few	TRBJ2-7	TRBV10-3	TRBD1	CAISGEQGWEQYF	TGTGCCATCAGTGGAGAACAGGGGTGGGAGCAGTACTTC
-	TRBJ2-7	TRBV10-3	TRBD1	CAISLDRGRYEQYF	TGTGCCATCAGTCTCGACAGGGGACGCTACGAGCAGTACTTC
-	TRBJ2-7	TRBV20-1	-	CSARLWGEQYF	TGCAGTGCTAGACTGTGGGGCGAGCAGTACTTC